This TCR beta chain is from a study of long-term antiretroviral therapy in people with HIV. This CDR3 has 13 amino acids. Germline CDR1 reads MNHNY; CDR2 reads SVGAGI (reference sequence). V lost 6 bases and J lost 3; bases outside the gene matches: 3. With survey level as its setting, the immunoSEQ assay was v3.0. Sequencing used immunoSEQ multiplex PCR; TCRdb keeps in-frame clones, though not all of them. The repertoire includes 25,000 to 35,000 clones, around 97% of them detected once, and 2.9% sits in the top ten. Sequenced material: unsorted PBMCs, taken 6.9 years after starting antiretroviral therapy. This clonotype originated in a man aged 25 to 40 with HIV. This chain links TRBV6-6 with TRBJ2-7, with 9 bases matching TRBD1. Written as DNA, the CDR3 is TGTGCCAGCAGCATGGGACAGGGCTACGAGCAGTACTTC. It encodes CASSMGQGYEQYF.